Included here is one TCR beta chain sequence, with context. Its specificity is unknown. This specimen comes from a study of radiotherapy plus CTLA-4 blockade in lung cancer. Points from the study as a whole: Increased serum interferon-beta after radiation also reportedly predicted response strongly.

TCRdb's table, derived via immunoSEQ multiplex PCR, lists solely in-frame clones and lacks some. The sample gives around 30,000 clones, 70% of which show up once; approximately 4% is in the top ten. CDR3 length: 16 residues. Germline CDR1 and CDR2: LNHDA and SQIVND (reference sequence). V gave up 9 bases and J gave up 3 bases; unmatched junction bases: 11. This TCR was sampled from a human donor with non-small cell lung cancer who had stable disease on radiotherapy plus ipilimumab. The V and J genes are TRBV19 and TRBJ2-6, with 7 bases lining up with TRBD1. Here the sequenced sample was peripheral blood, taken from a patient treated with radiotherapy plus ipilimumab. The CDR3 bases are TGTGCCAGCAACCGACAGGGTACGGTTGGGGCCAACGTCCTGACTTTC. It translates to CASNRQGTVGANVLTF.